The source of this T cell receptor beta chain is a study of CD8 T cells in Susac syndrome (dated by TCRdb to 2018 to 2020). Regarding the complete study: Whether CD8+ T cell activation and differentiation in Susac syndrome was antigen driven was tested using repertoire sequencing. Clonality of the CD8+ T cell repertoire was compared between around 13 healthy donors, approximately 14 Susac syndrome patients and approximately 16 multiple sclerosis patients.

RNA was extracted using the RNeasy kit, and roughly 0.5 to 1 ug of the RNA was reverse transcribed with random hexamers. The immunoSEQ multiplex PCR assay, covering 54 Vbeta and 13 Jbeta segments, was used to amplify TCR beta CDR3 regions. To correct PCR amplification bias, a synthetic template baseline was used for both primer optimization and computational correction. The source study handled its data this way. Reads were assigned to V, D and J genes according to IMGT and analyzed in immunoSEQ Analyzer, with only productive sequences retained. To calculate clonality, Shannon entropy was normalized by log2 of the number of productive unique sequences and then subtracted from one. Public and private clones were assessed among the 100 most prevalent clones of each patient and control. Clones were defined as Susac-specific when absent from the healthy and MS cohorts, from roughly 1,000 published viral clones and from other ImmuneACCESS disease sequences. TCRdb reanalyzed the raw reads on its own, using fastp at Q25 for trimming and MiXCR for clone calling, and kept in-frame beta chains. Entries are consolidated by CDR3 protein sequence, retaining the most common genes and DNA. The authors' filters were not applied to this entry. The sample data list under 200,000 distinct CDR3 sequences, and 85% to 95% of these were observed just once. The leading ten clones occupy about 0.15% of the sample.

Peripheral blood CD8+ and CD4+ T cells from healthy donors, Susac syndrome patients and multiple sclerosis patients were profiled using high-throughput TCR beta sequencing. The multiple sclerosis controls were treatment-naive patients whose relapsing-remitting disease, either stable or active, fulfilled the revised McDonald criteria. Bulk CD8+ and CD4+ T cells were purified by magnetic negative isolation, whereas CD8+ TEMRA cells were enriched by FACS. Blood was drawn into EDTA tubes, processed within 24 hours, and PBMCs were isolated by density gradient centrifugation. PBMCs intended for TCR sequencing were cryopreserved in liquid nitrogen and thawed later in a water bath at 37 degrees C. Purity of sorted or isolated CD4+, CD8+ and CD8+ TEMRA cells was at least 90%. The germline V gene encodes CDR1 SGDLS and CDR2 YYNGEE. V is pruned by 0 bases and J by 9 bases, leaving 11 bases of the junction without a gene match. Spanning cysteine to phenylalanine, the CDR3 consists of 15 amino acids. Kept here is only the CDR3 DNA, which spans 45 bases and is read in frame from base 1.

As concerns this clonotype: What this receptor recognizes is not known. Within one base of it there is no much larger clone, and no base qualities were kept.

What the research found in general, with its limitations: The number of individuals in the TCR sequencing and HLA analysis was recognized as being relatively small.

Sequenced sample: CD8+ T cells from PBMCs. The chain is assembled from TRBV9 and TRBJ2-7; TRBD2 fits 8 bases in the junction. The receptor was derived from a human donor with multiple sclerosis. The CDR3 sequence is CASSVGSSGPSAQYF. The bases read TGTGCCAGCAGCGTAGGGTCTAGCGGGCCCAGTGCGCAGTACTTC.